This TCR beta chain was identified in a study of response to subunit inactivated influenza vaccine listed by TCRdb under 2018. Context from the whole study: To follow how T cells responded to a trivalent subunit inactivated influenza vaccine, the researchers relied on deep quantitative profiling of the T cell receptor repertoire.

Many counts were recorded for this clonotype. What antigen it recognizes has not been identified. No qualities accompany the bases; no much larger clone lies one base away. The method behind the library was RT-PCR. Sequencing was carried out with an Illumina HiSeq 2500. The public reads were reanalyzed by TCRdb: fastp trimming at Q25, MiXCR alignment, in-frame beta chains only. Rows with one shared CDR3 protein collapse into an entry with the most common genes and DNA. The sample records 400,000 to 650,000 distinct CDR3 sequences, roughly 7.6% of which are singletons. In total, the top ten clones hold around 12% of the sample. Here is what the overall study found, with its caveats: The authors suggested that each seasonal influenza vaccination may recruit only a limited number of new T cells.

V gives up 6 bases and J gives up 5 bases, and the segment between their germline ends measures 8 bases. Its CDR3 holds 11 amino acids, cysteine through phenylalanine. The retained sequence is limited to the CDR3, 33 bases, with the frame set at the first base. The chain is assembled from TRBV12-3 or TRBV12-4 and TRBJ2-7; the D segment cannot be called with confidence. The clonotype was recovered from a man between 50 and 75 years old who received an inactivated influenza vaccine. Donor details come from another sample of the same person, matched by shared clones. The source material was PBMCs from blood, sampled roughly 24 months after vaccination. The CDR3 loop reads CASRASHEQYF. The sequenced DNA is TGTGCCAGCAGGGCCAGCCACGAGCAGTACTTC.